The 11 T cell receptor beta chains reported below all come from one sample, sequenced in a study of T-cell memory formation after mild COVID-19. Each CDR3 protein is one row after TCRdb ran MiXCR on the 5' RACE reads. This table has around 530,000 distinct CDR3 sequences, about 22% appearing once. Sequencing was done on a sample of PBMCs or a T cell subset sorted from them (not recorded which). These receptor sequences come from an adult woman who had mild COVID-19 (a few samples of this study predate the infection). Cell type and time point are not known.

This clonotype was picked up a small number of times. The gene calls are TRBV20-1 and TRBJ1-2; possible D gene TRBD1, 5 bases. This CDR3 region has 17 residues. Trimming shortened V by 0 bases and J by 0 bases, and 17 bases separated the two germline ends. CDR1 and CDR2 from the germline V gene are DFQATT and SNEGSKA (reference sequence). CDR3 coding DNA: TGCAGTGCTAGAGATAGGGAGCCAGGGTCCGCTAACTATGGCTACACCTTC. Translation gives CSARDREPGSANYGYTF.

The genes are TRBV5-1 and TRBJ1-1; TRBD1 matches at 9 bases. The CDR3 sequence is 15 residues long. CDR1 is SGHRS and CDR2 is YFSETQ in the germline V gene. V was clipped by 4 bases and J by 1 base; unmatched bases: 5. DNA for the CDR3: TGCGCCAGCAGCACACAGGGGGCCCGGAACACTGAAGCTTTCTTT. Translation gives CASSTQGARNTEAFF.

This clonotype has more than one count but fewer than ten. The J gene is TRBJ2-6, the V gene TRBV2; TRBD1 agrees at 12 bases. Trimming at V came to 6 bases and at J to 2 bases, leaving 5 bases not matched to a gene. The germline V gene has CDR1 SNHLY and CDR2 FYNNEI. The CDR3 contains 17 residues. Here the CDR3 reads CASRPGQGAAGANVLTF. The CDR3 bases are TGTGCCAGCAGACCGGGACAGGGGGCGGCTGGGGCCAACGTCCTGACTTTC.

The rearrangement uses TRBV6-5 and TRBJ1-1; D is unclear. Trimming cost V 6 bases and J 7 bases, with 15 bases left between them. The CDR3 consists of 13 residues. CDR1 is MNHEY, CDR2 SVGAGI, per germline. The CDR3 bases are TGTGCCAGCAGCAACCTAGTCGGGTTTGAAGCTTTCTTT. Amino acids: CASSNLVGFEAFF.

This chain connects TRBV5-6 to TRBJ2-7, with a possible D match to TRBD1 (6 bases). Per the germline V gene, CDR1 is SGHDT and CDR2 is YYEEEE. Trimming removed 3 bases from V and 7 bases from J, with 17 bases in between. This CDR3 spans 14 amino acids. The CDR3, as DNA: TGTGCCAGCAGCTGGCAGTCAGGGGCTGGAGAGCAGTACTTC. Its protein product is CASSWQSGAGEQYF.

The rearrangement uses TRBV6-2 or TRBV6-3 and TRBJ2-7; either TRBD1 or TRBD2 may fit D (6 bases each). Germline lookup yields CDR1 MNHEY and CDR2 SVGEGT. The ends were cut back, 6 bases at V and 6 bases at J, with 18 bases in the middle. The CDR3 consists of 14 residues. CDR3: CASSPGGMVSEQYF. The CDR3 DNA reads TGTGCCAGCAGCCCCGGGGGCATGGTTAGCGAGCAGTACTTC.

There are a few counts of this clonotype. The V call is TRBV25-1, the J call TRBJ2-1, with D perhaps TRBD2 (6 bases). Trimming removed 1 base at V and 6 bases at J, with 16 bases between. The CDR3 sequence is 16 residues long. The germline gives CDR1 MGHDK, CDR2 SYGVNS. CDR3 amino acids: CASSEFGGRGLNEQFF. The CDR3 nucleotides are TGTGCCAGCAGTGAATTTGGGGGGAGAGGCCTCAATGAGCAGTTCTTC.

This clonotype was observed a few times. The V call is TRBV20-1, the J call TRBJ2-7; possibly TRBD2 for D (6 bases). The CDR3 is made up of 13 amino acids. Germline V gives CDR1 DFQATT, CDR2 SNEGSKA (reference sequence). Trimming left V 3 bases short and J 2 bases short, with 11 bases between. The CDR3, as DNA: TGCAGTGCTAGCGGGAGAATCCCCTACGAGCAGTACTTC. The encoded protein is CSASGRIPYEQYF.

CDR3: CASRDAIRTSTPYEQYF. CDR3 nucleotide sequence: TGTGCCAGCAGAGACGCAATTAGGACTAGCACGCCCTACGAGCAGTACTTC. The V call is TRBV7-2, the J call TRBJ2-7, with TRBD2 matching 8 bases. The trim removed 6 bases at V and 2 bases at J, leaving 15 bases unmatched. Looked up from germline, CDR1 is SGHTA and CDR2 is FQGNSA. The CDR3 runs to 17 residues.

This clonotype showed up just a few times. The chain has TRBV14 and TRBJ2-2, with TRBD2 as a possible D gene (5 bases). Per germline, CDR1 SGHDN and CDR2 FVKESK. The V and J ends lost 0 bases and 4 bases respectively, with 12 bases between them. The CDR3 totals 16 residues. CDR3 DNA: TGTGCCAGCAGCCAAGATCCGACTACTAGCACCGGGGAGCTGTTTTTT. Protein: CASSQDPTTSTGELFF.

This clonotype was recorded a few times. The rearrangement links TRBV6-2 or TRBV6-3 to TRBJ2-1, with 9 bases identical to TRBD1. Germline lookup yields CDR1 MNHEY and CDR2 SVGEGT. This CDR3 is built from 19 residues. V lost 5 bases to trimming and J lost 0 bases; unmatched junction nucleotides: 14. The chain's CDR3 is CASSTGQGDYSSSYNEQFF. The DNA of the CDR3 is TGTGCCAGCAGTACGGGACAGGGAGACTACTCCAGCTCCTACAATGAGCAGTTCTTC.